This entry is about one T cell receptor (beta chain). The target antigen is unknown. This table comes from immunoSEQ multiplex PCR, and its TCRdb copy is limited to in-frame clones, with some not included. The sample lists 85,000 to 120,000 clones, roughly nine tenths seen once, with approximately 0.52% in the top ten. Patients were ineligible given autoimmune disease history or systemic immunosuppression. This record belongs to a study of OX40 agonist ivuxolimab in advanced cancers. Study-level background: Patients were dosed intravenously with ivuxolimab at 0.01 to 10 mg/kg every 2 weeks. Findings and limits, study-wide: Low normalized clonal expansion also occurred in some nonresponding patients.

The input for sequencing was CD4+ or CD8+ T cells sorted from blood, taken in a trial of the OX40 agonist ivuxolimab. The origin of this receptor is an adult with an advanced solid tumor such as melanoma, head and neck, liver or kidney cancer.

The CDR3 sequence: CASSPVGAAADTQYF. The CDR3 DNA is TGTGCCAGCAGCCCTGTAGGCGCGGCAGCGGATACGCAGTATTTT. The chain uses TRBV9 and TRBJ2-3; D uncertain. V shed 4 bases and J shed 6 bases, with 18 bases lying between them. Germline V gives CDR1 SGDLS, CDR2 YYNGEE. The CDR3 totals 15 residues.